These 5 T cell receptor beta chains were sequenced from one sample in a study of blood T cells in healthy people across ages. Next came a second PCR, run for roughly 6 to 11 cycles, which used a sample-barcoded 5' primer along with a J-beta primer mix. TCRdb reprocessed the 5' RACE reads with MiXCR, giving one entry per CDR3 protein. The sample carries 700,000 to 850,000 distinct CDR3 sequences, roughly 53% recorded once. The sequenced material came from blood. These receptors were taken from a man older than 75 in good health.

J is TRBJ2-5 and V is TRBV5-1, with TRBD2 identical over 9 bases. CDR3 length equals 15 residues. J gave up 4 bases and V 2 bases, and 6 bases lay outside the gene matches. Germline CDR1 is SGHRS and CDR2 is YFSETQ. CDR3 amino acids: CASSFGGLAPETQYF. As DNA, the CDR3 is TGCGCCAGCAGCTTTGGGGGACTAGCCCCAGAGACCCAGTACTTC.

The J gene is TRBJ2-7, the V gene TRBV27, with 7 nucleotides matching TRBD2. In germline, CDR1 is MNHEY, CDR2 SMNVEV (reference sequence). V was clipped by 1 base and J by 2 bases; unmatched bases: 5. The CDR3 totals 15 residues. In DNA, the CDR3 is TGTGCCAGCAGTTTATTAGCCGGGAGGCCCTACGAGCAGTACTTC. Translation gives CASSLLAGRPYEQYF.

This clonotype was counted between two and nine times. The V call is TRBV5-6, the J call TRBJ2-3; D is undetermined. The CDR3 extends over 15 amino acids. Germline V lookup: CDR1 SGHDT, CDR2 YYEEEE. V was clipped by 4 bases and J by 0 bases, with 12 bases between them. CDR3 loop: CASSTFRLSTDTQYF. The CDR3, as DNA: TGTGCCAGCAGCACCTTTCGTCTTAGCACAGATACGCAGTATTTT.

This clonotype was counted only a few times. The genes are TRBV10-3 and TRBJ2-3; 9 bases match TRBD2. The CDR3 runs 15 residues. Germline assignment: CDR1 ENHRY and CDR2 SYGVKD. The V segment lost 4 bases and the J segment 2 bases; nucleotides outside the gene matches: 4. CDR3 protein: CAISGIAGVTDTQYF. The CDR3 DNA is TGTGCCATCAGTGGGATAGCGGGAGTCACAGATACGCAGTATTTT.

V gene TRBV24-1 combines with J gene TRBJ2-1, with TRBD2 matching 10 bases. CDR1 and CDR2 from the germline V gene are KGHDR and SFDVKD. CDR3 length equals 15 residues. V lost 3 bases, J lost 6 bases, and 4 bases stayed unmatched. In nucleotides, the CDR3 is TGTGCCACCAGTGATGATCCTAGCGGGGGCAATGAGCAGTTCTTC. It yields the protein CATSDDPSGGNEQFF.